These T cell receptor beta chains were read from a single sample in a study of CD8 T cells in Susac syndrome. From the immunoSEQ multiplex PCR reads, TCRdb called clonotypes with MiXCR, one entry per CDR3 protein. The data contain around 130,000 distinct CDR3 sequences, over 75% of them singletons. The source material was CD8+ T cells from PBMCs. The receptor source for this set is a human donor with multiple sclerosis. Each CDR3 is given without its conserved first and last residue. The order of the fields is clone size, D gene, V gene, CDR3 protein. D genes are given only for firm matches. A row's size may be missing; if present it is once, few, many or a size class.

>-|TRBD1|TRBV20-1
SASSLRQGDEQY
>-|TRBD2|TRBV6-1
ASTGRDAYNEQF
>few|-|TRBV6-5
ASSYSGGLATGELF
>-|-|TRBV2
ASRITEAF
>-|TRBD1|TRBV4-1
ASSQLYPGGGLNTEAF
>-|-|TRBV9
ASSADKISGANVLT
>-|-|TRBV7-9
ASSLVGPLGATEAF
>-|-|TRBV27
ASSLLLGGNEQF
>-|-|TRBV12-3/TRBV12-4
ASTDSGGWDEQF
>-|TRBD1|TRBV28
ASSETGFLDIQY
>-|-|TRBV19
ASSMYGYT
>-|-|TRBV4-1
ASSYRTLATNEKLF
>once|-|TRBV2
ASSEGGDSLPYNSPLH
>-|-|TRBV2
ASREEVWTEAF
>-|TRBD2|TRBV13
ASSSRLAESTDTQY
>-|-|TRBV7-6
ASSLGDRGSYEQY